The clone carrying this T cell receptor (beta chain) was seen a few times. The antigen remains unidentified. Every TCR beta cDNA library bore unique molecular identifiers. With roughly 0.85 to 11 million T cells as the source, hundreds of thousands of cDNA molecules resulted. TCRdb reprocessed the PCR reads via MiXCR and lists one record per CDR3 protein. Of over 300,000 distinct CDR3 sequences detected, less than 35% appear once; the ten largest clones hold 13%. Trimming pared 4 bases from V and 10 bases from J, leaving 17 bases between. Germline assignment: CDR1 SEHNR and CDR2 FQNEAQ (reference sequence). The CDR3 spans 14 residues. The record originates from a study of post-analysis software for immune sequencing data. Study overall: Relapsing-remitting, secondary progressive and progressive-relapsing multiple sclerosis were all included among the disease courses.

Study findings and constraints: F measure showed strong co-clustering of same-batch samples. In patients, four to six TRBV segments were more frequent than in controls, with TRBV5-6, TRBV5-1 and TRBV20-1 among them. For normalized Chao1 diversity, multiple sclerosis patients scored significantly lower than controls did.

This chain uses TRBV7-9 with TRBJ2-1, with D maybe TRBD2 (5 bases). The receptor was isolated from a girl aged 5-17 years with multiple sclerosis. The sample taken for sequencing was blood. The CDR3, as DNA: TGTGCCAGCAGCTCAGGACTTTCCGTTGGAGAGCAGTTCTTC. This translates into CASSSGLSVGEQFF.